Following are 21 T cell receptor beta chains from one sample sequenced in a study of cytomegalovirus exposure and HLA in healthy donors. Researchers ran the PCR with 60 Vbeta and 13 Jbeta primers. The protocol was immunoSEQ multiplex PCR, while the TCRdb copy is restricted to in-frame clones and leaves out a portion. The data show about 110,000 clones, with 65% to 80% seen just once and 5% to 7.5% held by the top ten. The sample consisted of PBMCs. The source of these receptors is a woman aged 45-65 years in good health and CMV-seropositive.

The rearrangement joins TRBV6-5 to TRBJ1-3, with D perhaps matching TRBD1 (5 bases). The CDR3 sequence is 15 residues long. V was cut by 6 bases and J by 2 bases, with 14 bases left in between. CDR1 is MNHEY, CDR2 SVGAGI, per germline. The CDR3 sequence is CASSQGYPTGNTIYF. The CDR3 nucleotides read TGTGCCAGCAGCCAGGGTTATCCCACTGGAAACACCATATATTTT.

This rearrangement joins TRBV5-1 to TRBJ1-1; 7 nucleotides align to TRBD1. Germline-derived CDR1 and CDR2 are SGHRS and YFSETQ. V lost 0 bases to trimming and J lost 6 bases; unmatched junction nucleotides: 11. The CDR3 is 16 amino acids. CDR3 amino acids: CASSLVAGGVSSEAFF. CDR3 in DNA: TGCGCCAGCAGCTTGGTGGCAGGGGGAGTGAGCTCTGAAGCTTTCTTT.

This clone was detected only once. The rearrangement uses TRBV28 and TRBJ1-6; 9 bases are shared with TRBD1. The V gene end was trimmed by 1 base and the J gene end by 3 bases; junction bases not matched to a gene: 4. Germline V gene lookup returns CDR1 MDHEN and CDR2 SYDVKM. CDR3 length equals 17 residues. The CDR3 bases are TGTGCCAGCAGTTTATATGGACAGGGGTTCTATAATTCACCCCTCCACTTT. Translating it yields CASSLYGQGFYNSPLHF.

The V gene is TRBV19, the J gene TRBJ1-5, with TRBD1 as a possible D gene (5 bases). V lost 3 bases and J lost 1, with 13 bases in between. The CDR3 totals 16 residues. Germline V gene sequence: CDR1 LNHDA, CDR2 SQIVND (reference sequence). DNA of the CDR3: TGTGCCAGTAGTATTAAGGAGGGGTTCAGCAATCAGCCCCAGCATTTT. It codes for CASSIKEGFSNQPQHF.

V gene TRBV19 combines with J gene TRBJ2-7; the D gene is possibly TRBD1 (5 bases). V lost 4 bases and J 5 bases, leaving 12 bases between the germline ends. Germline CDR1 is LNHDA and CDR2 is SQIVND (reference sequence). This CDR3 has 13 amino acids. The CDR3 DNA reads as TGTGCCAGTAGTACCCAACCACAGGACGAGCAGTACTTC. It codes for CASSTQPQDEQYF.

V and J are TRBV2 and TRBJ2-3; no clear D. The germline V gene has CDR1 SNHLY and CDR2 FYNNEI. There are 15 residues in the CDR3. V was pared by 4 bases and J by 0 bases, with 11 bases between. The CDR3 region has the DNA TGTGCCAGCAGTGGCCTAGTGCTTAGCACAGATACGCAGTATTTT. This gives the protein CASSGLVLSTDTQYF.

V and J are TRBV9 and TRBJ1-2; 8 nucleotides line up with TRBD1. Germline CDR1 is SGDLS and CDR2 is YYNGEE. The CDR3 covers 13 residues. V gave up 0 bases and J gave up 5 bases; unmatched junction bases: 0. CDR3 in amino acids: CASSVGTGYGYTF. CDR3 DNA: TGTGCCAGCAGCGTAGGGACAGGGTATGGCTACACCTTC.

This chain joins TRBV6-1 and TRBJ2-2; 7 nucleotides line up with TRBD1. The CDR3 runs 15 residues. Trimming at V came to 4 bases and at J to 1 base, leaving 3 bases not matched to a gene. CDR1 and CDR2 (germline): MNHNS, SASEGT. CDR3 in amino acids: CASSGDSVNTGELFF. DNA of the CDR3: TGTGCCAGCAGTGGGGACAGTGTGAACACCGGGGAGCTGTTTTTT.

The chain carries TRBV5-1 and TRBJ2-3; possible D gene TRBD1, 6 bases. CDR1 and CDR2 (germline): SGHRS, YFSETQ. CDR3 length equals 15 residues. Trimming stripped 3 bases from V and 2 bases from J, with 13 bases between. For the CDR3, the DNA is TGCGCCAGCAGCTCTCTCAGGGGTTCCACAGATACGCAGTATTTT. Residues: CASSSLRGSTDTQYF. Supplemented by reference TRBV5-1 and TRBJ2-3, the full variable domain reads KAGVTQTPRYLIKTRGQQVTLSCSPISGHRSVSWYQQTPGQGLQFLFEYFSETQRNKGNFPGRFSGRQFSNSRSEMNVSTLELGDSALYLCASSSLRGSTDTQYFGPGTRLTVL.

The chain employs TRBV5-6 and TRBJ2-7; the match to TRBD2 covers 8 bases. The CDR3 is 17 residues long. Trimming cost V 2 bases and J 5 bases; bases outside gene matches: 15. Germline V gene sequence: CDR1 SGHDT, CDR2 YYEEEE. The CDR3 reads CASSFFLGSGVAHEQYF. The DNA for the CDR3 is TGTGCCAGCAGCTTTTTCCTGGGTAGCGGGGTGGCCCACGAGCAGTACTTC.

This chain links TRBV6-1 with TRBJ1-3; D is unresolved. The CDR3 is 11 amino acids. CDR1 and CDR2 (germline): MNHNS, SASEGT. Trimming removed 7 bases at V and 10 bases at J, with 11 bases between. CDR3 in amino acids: CASMISETIYF. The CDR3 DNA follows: TGTGCCAGCATGATATCGGAGACCATATATTTT.

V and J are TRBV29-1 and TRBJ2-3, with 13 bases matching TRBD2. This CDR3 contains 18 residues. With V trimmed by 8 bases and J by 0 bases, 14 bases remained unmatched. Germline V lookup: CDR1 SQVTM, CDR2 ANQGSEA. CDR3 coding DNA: TGCAGCATGCGGGGACTAGCGGGGCGGTCCCCTAGCACAGATACGCAGTATTTT. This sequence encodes CSMRGLAGRSPSTDTQYF.

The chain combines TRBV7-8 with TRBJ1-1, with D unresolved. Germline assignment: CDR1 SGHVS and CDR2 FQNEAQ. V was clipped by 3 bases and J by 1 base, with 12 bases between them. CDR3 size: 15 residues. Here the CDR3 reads CASSFGDTENTEAFF. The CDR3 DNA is TGTGCCAGCAGCTTCGGGGATACCGAGAACACTGAAGCTTTCTTT. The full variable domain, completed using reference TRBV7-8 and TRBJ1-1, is GAGVSQSPRYKVAKRGQDVALRCDPISGHVSLFWYQQALGQGPEFLTYFQNEAQLDKSGLPSDRFFAERPEGSVSTLKIQRTQQEDSAVYLCASSFGDTENTEAFFGQGTRLTVV.

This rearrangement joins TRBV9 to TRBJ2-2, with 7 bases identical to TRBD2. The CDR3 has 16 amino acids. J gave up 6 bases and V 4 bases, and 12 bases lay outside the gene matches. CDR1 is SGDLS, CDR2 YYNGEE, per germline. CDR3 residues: CASSPTGIAGPGELFF. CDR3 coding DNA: TGTGCCAGCAGCCCGACCGGAATAGCGGGTCCCGGGGAGCTGTTTTTT. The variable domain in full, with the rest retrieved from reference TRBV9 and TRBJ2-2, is DSGVTQTPKHLITATGQRVTLRCSPRSGDLSVYWYQQSLDQGLQFLIQYYNGEERAKGNILERFSAQQFPDLHSELNLSSLELGDSALYFCASSPTGIAGPGELFFGEGSRLTVL.

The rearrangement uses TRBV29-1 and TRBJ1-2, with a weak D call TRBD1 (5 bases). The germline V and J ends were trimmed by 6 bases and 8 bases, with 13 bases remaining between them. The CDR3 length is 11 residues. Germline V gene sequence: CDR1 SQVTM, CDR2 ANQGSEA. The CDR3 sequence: CSVLGGGGYTF. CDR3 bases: TGCAGCGTCCTGGGGGGTGGAGGCTACACCTTC.

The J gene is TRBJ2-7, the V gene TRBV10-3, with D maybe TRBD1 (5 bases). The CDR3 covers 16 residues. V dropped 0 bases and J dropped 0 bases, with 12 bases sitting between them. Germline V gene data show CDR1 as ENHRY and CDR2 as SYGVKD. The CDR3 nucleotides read TGTGCCATCAGTGAGTCCCCGGACAAGAGCTCCTACGAGCAGTACTTC. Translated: CAISESPDKSSYEQYF.

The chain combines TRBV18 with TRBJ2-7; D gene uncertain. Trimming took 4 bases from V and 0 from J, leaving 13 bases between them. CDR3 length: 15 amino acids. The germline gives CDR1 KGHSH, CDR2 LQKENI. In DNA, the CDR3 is TGTGCCAGCTCACGAGGAAGGCAAAGCTCCTACGAGCAGTACTTC. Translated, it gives CASSRGRQSSYEQYF.

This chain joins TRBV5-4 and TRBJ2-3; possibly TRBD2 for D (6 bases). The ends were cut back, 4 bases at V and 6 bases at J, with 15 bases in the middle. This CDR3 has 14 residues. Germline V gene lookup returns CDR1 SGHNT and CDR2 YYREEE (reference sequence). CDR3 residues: CASSLVGEADTQYF. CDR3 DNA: TGTGCCAGCAGCCTGGTGGGGGAGGCCGATACGCAGTATTTT. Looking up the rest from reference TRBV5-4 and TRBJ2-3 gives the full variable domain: ETGVTQSPTHLIKTRGQQVTLRCSSQSGHNTVSWYQQALGQGPQFIFQYYREEENGRGNFPPRFSGLQFPNYSSELNVNALELDDSALYLCASSLVGEADTQYFGPGTRLTVL.

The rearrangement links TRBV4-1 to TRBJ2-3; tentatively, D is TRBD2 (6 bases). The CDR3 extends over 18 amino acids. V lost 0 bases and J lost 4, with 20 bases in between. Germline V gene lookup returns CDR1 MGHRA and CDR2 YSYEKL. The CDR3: CASSQDFLVGGFADTQYF. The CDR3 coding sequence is TGCGCCAGCAGCCAAGATTTTTTAGTGGGGGGTTTCGCAGATACGCAGTATTTT.

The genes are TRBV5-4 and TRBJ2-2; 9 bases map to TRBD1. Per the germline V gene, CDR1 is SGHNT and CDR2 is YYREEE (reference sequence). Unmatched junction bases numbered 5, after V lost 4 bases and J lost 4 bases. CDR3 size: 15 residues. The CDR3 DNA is TGTGCCAGCAGCCCCTGGGGACAGGGCACCGGGGAGCTGTTTTTT. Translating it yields CASSPWGQGTGELFF. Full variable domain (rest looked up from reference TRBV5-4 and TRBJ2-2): ETGVTQSPTHLIKTRGQQVTLRCSSQSGHNTVSWYQQALGQGPQFIFQYYREEENGRGNFPPRFSGLQFPNYSSELNVNALELDDSALYLCASSPWGQGTGELFFGEGSRLTVL.

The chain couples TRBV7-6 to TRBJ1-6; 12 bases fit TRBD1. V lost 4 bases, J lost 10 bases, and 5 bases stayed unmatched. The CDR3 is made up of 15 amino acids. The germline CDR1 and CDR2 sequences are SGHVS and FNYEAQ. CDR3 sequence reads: CASSSGTGGASPLHF. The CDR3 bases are TGTGCCAGCAGCTCCGGGACAGGGGGCGCGTCACCCCTCCACTTT.